A selection of T cell receptor beta chains follows, all from one sample in a study of PD-L1 blockade in urothelial cancer. Clones were read by immunoSEQ multiplex PCR, and TCRdb kept only the in-frame ones, dropping some. The sample shows approximately 400 clones, 35% to 40% of them seen only once. The specimen was tumor tissue, collected before atezolizumab (anti-PD-L1) treatment. These receptors were obtained from a man between 65 and 85 years old with urothelial cancer. CDR3s include the opening cysteine and the closing phenylalanine or tryptophan. Size tells how often a clone was seen (once, few, many) or the class of an expanded clone, and some rows leave it out.

J gene	clone size	V gene	CDR3 protein
TRBJ2-1	NA	TRBV12-5	CASGPGTGLNNEQFF
TRBJ1-2	NA	TRBV19	CASQGQPKGYTF
TRBJ1-3	few	TRBV1	CASSQVMDGNTIYF
TRBJ1-1	NA	TRBV19	CASTGSHMGTGTEAFF
TRBJ2-3	NA	TRBV19	CASRDHSTDTQYF
TRBJ2-7	NA	TRBV18	CASSPPLLAGASVGAYEQYF
TRBJ2-7	NA	TRBV14	CASSQDLAGEQYF
TRBJ2-3	NA	TRBV14	CASSYTDTQYF
TRBJ1-1	NA	TRBV25-1	CASSGRQGKSAEAFF
TRBJ1-1	once	TRBV18	CASSRRQAENTEAFF
TRBJ2-3	NA	TRBV11-3	CASRQGGRTDTQYF
TRBJ1-1	NA	TRBV6-8	CASSRMGGTEAFF
TRBJ1-2	NA	TRBV19	CASLIPGRNYGYTF
TRBJ1-2	few	TRBV6-8	CASSSGGQDFYGYTF
TRBJ2-7	NA	TRBV19	CASSIYPGQGIVYEQYF
TRBJ1-3	NA	TRBV19	CASTQGFGNTIYF
TRBJ1-1	NA	TRBV15	CATSPPGGTTEAFF
TRBJ1-4	once	TRBV19	CARLPEGVTNEKLFF
TRBJ2-3	large	TRBV6-1	CASSEGQGGGTDTQYF
TRBJ2-2	NA	TRBV7-7	CASSFPRTGPSTGELFF
TRBJ2-5	few	TRBV28	CASSFGLGPETQYF
TRBJ2-7	NA	TRBV9	CASSPGGYAGGTSYEQYF